This T cell receptor (beta chain) was captured in a study of radiotherapy plus CTLA-4 blockade in lung cancer. On the study more broadly: Disease control was seen in 30% to 35% of patients, objective responses in about 19%.

Notes on this clone: Its specificity is not known.

Profiled with immunoSEQ multiplex PCR; TCRdb holds only in-frame clones, not every one. The sample has about 43,000 clones, 65% to 70% seen once; the top ten hold approximately 23%. Study-wide findings and caveats: Alongside interferon-beta, early blood T cell clone dynamics were reportedly the best predictor of response.

The J segment lost 7 bases and the V segment lost 1 base, leaving 5 bases of the junction unmatched. CDR1 is LGHNA, CDR2 YNFKEQ, per germline. The CDR3 is 15 residues long. The TCR sequence derives from a human donor with non-small cell lung cancer who had a partial response to radiotherapy plus ipilimumab. The chain uses TRBV4-2 and TRBJ2-2; 8 bases align to TRBD2. Source: peripheral blood, taken from a patient treated with radiotherapy plus ipilimumab. CDR3 amino acids: CASSQGLASNGELFF. DNA of the CDR3: TGTGCCAGCAGCCAAGGACTAGCGTCAAACGGGGAGCTGTTTTTT.